This record concerns one T cell receptor beta chain sequence. This CDR3 has 18 amino acids. Germline CDR1 is LGHNA and CDR2 is YSLEER. V gave up 0 bases and J gave up 0 bases, with 17 bases separating them. This sample was included in a study of blood T cell repertoires in COVID-19. As for the study in general: Some COVID-19 samples were acute and others convalescent; all came from the United States, Italy and Spain.

TCRdb's table, derived via immunoSEQ multiplex PCR, lists solely in-frame clones and lacks some. The table includes around 170,000 clones, 88% detected once. Recruitment covered about two dozen US areas and drew participants whose ages spanned about 18 to 90 years. Two negative PCRs, clearance, or symptom resolution were required of recovered Cohort 3 donors. The sequencing input was PBMCs or T cells enriched from blood (not recorded which). This chain links TRBV4-3 with TRBJ1-1; D remains unclear. The TCR comes from a woman aged 18-30 years who had recovered from COVID-19. The CDR3 coding sequence is TGCGCCAGCAGCCAAGAGAAGGGTAGCCGGGGATTGAACACTGAAGCTTTCTTT. Translated: CASSQEKGSRGLNTEAFF.